This TCR beta chain was retrieved from a study of T cells in Graves' hyperthyroidism and ophthalmopathy. This clonotype was detected a few times. RNA transcripts were the template for amplifying TCR beta CDR3 regions. Using the HTBI primer set, a first-round RT-PCR was run on the TCR CDR3. One entry per CDR3 protein results from TCRdb running MiXCR on the multiplex PCR reads. The sample shows some 560,000 distinct CDR3 sequences, around 13% of them seen only once. V lost 0 bases, J lost 2 bases, and 9 bases lay in between. Germline assignment: CDR1 SGDLS and CDR2 YYNGEE. The CDR3 consists of 14 residues.

The source of this sequence is a woman in her thirties or forties with Graves' hyperthyroidism. The V and J genes are TRBV9 and TRBJ2-7, with D perhaps TRBD2 (6 bases). The sample comprised blood. CDR3 residues: CASSVGGGTYEQYF. In DNA, the CDR3 is TGTGCCAGCAGCGTAGGCGGAGGGACCTACGAGCAGTACTTC. The variable domain in full, completed from reference TRBV9 and TRBJ2-7, reads DSGVTQTPKHLITATGQRVTLRCSPRSGDLSVYWYQQSLDQGLQFLIQYYNGEERAKGNILERFSAQQFPDLHSELNLSSLELGDSALYFCASSVGGGTYEQYFGPGTRLTVT.